These 26 T cell receptor beta chains were sequenced from one sample in a study of blood T cell repertoires in COVID-19 (dated by TCRdb to about 2020). Library generation was performed with the immunoSEQ multiplex PCR assay. Imported from immuneACCESS, the table was reduced by TCRdb to in-frame sequences with V and J called. These copies leave out some clones; in studies compared against another copy, an unresolved V gene accounts for under half, and the cause of the remainder is not known. The sample table lists fewer than 200,000 clones, roughly four fifths of them with a count of one. Clones ranked in the top ten supply approximately 7.3% of the sample. The material sequenced was PBMCs or T cells enriched from blood (not recorded which). These receptors were taken from a man in his fifties who had recovered from COVID-19.

The chain combines TRBV6-1 with TRBJ2-7, with TRBD1 matching over 8 bases. Germline V gene data show CDR1 as MNHNS and CDR2 as SASEGT. The ends lost 1 base at V and 3 bases at J; junction bases unmatched: 8. This CDR3 has 16 amino acids. CDR3 amino acids: CASSEGVGQGYYEQYF. The CDR3 nucleotides read TGTGCCAGCAGTGAAGGTGTCGGACAGGGCTACTACGAGCAGTACTTC.

This clone was recorded once. The rearrangement links TRBV6-2 or TRBV6-3 to TRBJ2-7, with 10 nucleotides matching TRBD1. J was trimmed by 2 bases and V by 5 bases; bases with no gene match: 3. The CDR3 length is 14 residues. Germline CDR1 reads MNHEY; CDR2 reads SVGEGT. The CDR3 DNA sequence: TGTGCCAGCAGTAGGGGGACAGGGGCCTACGAGCAGTACTTC. Translating it yields CASSRGTGAYEQYF.

The rearrangement uses TRBV5-1 and TRBJ2-7, with 12 bases that match TRBD2. Germline-derived CDR1 and CDR2 are SGHRS and YFSETQ. The V segment lost 0 bases and the J segment 6 bases; nucleotides outside the gene matches: 1. The CDR3 contains 14 residues. The CDR3 bases are TGCGCCAGCAGCTTGGCTAGCGGGGGGGCCGAGCAGTACTTC. This gives the protein CASSLASGGAEQYF.

The chain joins TRBV9 to TRBJ2-1; TRBD2 might be the D (6 bases). Germline CDR1 reads SGDLS; CDR2 reads YYNGEE. V was pared by 0 bases and J by 9 bases, with 19 bases between. CDR3 length equals 16 residues. CDR3 nucleotide sequence: TGTGCCAGCAGCGTAGTAGTAGGGACTGGGGTTAGTGAGCAGTTCTTC. Residues: CASSVVVGTGVSEQFF.

This chain joins TRBV7-9 and TRBJ2-7; D is uncertain. V dropped 0 bases and J dropped 7 bases, with 19 bases sitting between them. Germline V gene sequence: CDR1 SEHNR, CDR2 FQNEAQ (reference sequence). The CDR3 runs 16 residues. The CDR3 reads CASSLAPGLTTWEQYF. The CDR3 nucleotides are TGTGCCAGCAGCTTAGCGCCAGGCCTCACCACCTGGGAGCAGTACTTC.

The gene calls are TRBV7-9 and TRBJ1-6; D possibly corresponds to TRBD1 (5 bases). The germline V gene encodes CDR1 SEHNR and CDR2 FQNEAQ (reference sequence). This CDR3 has 15 amino acids. Trimming cost V 5 bases and J 8 bases, with 16 bases left between them. The CDR3 DNA reads as TGTGCCAGCAGCCCCAGACAGAGCTACGATTCACCCCTCCACTTT. Encoded protein: CASSPRQSYDSPLHF. Looking up the rest from reference TRBV7-9 and TRBJ1-6 gives the full variable domain: DTGVSQNPRHKITKRGQNVTFRCDPISEHNRLYWYRQTLGQGPEFLTYFQNEAQLEKSRLLSDRFSAERPKGSFSTLEIQRTEQGDSAMYLCASSPRQSYDSPLHFGNGTRLTVT.

There are a few counts of this clone. The chain carries TRBV7-2 and TRBJ2-7, with a tentative D call TRBD2 (5 bases). Trimming cost V 1 base and J 5 bases, with 12 bases left between them. The V gene's germline CDR1 is SGHTA and CDR2 FQGNSA. The CDR3 consists of 14 residues. The CDR3 sequence: CASSLVRGRDEQYF. For the CDR3, the DNA is TGTGCCAGCAGCTTAGTTCGGGGTCGCGACGAGCAGTACTTC.

This rearrangement joins TRBV11-2 to TRBJ1-4; TRBD1 might be the D (5 bases). V was clipped by 6 bases and J by 6 bases, with 11 bases between them. The CDR3 contains 13 residues. Germline CDR1 and CDR2: SGHAT and FQNNGV. This CDR3 reads CASRLPGDEKLFF. CDR3 coding DNA: TGTGCCAGCAGACTTCCGGGGGATGAAAAACTGTTTTTT. The variable domain in full, completed from reference TRBV11-2 and TRBJ1-4, reads EAGVAQSPRYKIIEKRQSVAFWCNPISGHATLYWYQQILGQGPKLLIQFQNNGVVDDSQLPKDRFSAERLKGVDSTLKIQPAKLEDSAVYLCASRLPGDEKLFFGSGTQLSVL.

This chain uses TRBV6-5 with TRBJ1-2; 10 nucleotides match TRBD1. Germline values: CDR1 MNHEY, CDR2 SVGAGI. J lost 6 bases, V lost 2 bases, and 0 bases had no gene match. The CDR3 is 13 residues long. The CDR3 loop reads CASSYGQGDGYTF. The CDR3 nucleotides read TGTGCCAGCAGTTACGGACAGGGGGATGGCTACACCTTC.

The chain couples TRBV5-4 to TRBJ1-2; TRBD1 matches 7 bases. This CDR3 comprises 13 residues. The junction had 6 bases not matched to a gene; V was cut back by 4 bases and J by 6 bases. CDR1 is SGHNT and CDR2 is YYREEE in the germline V gene (reference sequence). CDR3 sequence: CASSTDRIDGYTF. In DNA, the CDR3 is TGTGCCAGCAGCACGGACAGGATTGATGGCTACACCTTC. The full variable domain, rest sourced from reference TRBV5-4 and TRBJ1-2, is ETGVTQSPTHLIKTRGQQVTLRCSSQSGHNTVSWYQQALGQGPQFIFQYYREEENGRGNFPPRFSGLQFPNYSSELNVNALELDDSALYLCASSTDRIDGYTFGSGTRLTVV.

The V gene is TRBV19, the J gene TRBJ1-1; 10 bases map to TRBD1. Germline loops: CDR1 LNHDA, CDR2 SQIVND (reference sequence). The CDR3 is made up of 16 amino acids. V trimming: 6 bases; J trimming: 1 base; junction bases outside the gene matches: 8. The CDR3 DNA reads as TGTGCCAGTAGCCTAGACAGGGGGCTCGGGAACACTGAAGCTTTCTTT. This codes for CASSLDRGLGNTEAFF.

The chain joins TRBV5-1 to TRBJ2-7, with TRBD1 matching over 7 bases. The germline V gene has CDR1 SGHRS and CDR2 YFSETQ. V was pared by 4 bases and J by 6 bases, with 13 bases of the junction left unmatched. This CDR3 is 15 amino acids long. CDR3 sequence (DNA): TGCGCCAGCAGCCAACTTCAGGGGGACCCCCTCGAGCAGTACTTC. Residues: CASSQLQGDPLEQYF.

The V call is TRBV6-1, the J call TRBJ1-2; the match to TRBD1 covers 12 bases. Trimming at V came to 2 bases and at J to 4 bases, leaving 8 bases not matched to a gene. Germline V lookup: CDR1 MNHNS, CDR2 SASEGT. This CDR3 region has 17 residues. This CDR3 is CASSEIGTGGAGYGYTF. The CDR3, as DNA: TGTGCCAGCAGTGAAATCGGGACAGGGGGCGCAGGCTATGGCTACACCTTC.

The gene calls are TRBV6-5 and TRBJ1-1; maybe TRBD1 (6 bases). Germline V gene sequence: CDR1 MNHEY, CDR2 SVGAGI. The CDR3 spans 12 residues. Trimming stripped 6 bases from V and 11 bases from J, with 16 bases between. The CDR3 sequence is CASRDGGGAAFF. DNA for the CDR3: TGTGCCAGCAGAGATGGGGGGGGCGCGGCTTTCTTT.

The chain is built from TRBV3-1 (or the pseudogene TRBV3-2) and TRBJ1-5; D unresolved. CDR3 length equals 12 residues. V was cut by 1 base and J by 6 bases, with 4 bases left in between. Germline CDR1 LGHDT, CDR2 YNNKEL (reference sequence). The CDR3 DNA is TGTGCCAGCAGCCAAGGGGCTCAGCCCCAGCATTTT. This translates into CASSQGAQPQHF.

The chain has TRBV10-2 and TRBJ2-1, with D tentatively TRBD1 (6 bases). Trimming shortened V by 7 bases and J by 5 bases, and 9 bases separated the two germline ends. Germline V gene lookup returns CDR1 WSHSY and CDR2 SAAADI. This CDR3 has 12 residues. Written as DNA, the CDR3 is TGCGCCAGCACAAGGACAGACAATGAGCAGTTCTTC. Translation: CASTRTDNEQFF.

The gene calls are TRBV18 and TRBJ1-6; 9 bases align to TRBD1. In germline, CDR1 is KGHSH, CDR2 LQKENI. V shed 2 bases and J 9 bases; nucleotides not matched to a gene: 8. This CDR3 comprises 16 residues. The CDR3 DNA sequence: TGTGCCAGCTCACCAGCAGTGGGACAGGGTGGTTCACCCCTCCACTTT. Amino acids: CASSPAVGQGGSPLHF.

The CDR3 loop is CASSIQGYEQYF. The DNA for the CDR3 is TGTGCCAGCAGCATACAGGGCTACGAGCAGTACTTC. The chain combines TRBV7-9 with TRBJ2-7, with D possibly being TRBD1 (6 bases). The germline V gene encodes CDR1 SEHNR and CDR2 FQNEAQ (reference sequence). Trimming pared 5 bases from V and 3 bases from J, leaving 8 bases between. The CDR3 is 12 amino acids.

The chain couples TRBV7-2 to TRBJ2-7; D gene unclear. Germline values: CDR1 SGHTA, CDR2 FQGNSA. The CDR3 covers 12 residues. The V end lost 5 bases, the J end lost 5 bases, and 10 bases lay between the germline ends. DNA for the CDR3: TGTGCCAGCAGCAATCAGATGCACGAGCAGTACTTC. Its translation: CASSNQMHEQYF.

This chain connects TRBV24-1 to TRBJ1-2, with 9 bases matching TRBD1. This CDR3 spans 16 amino acids. The germline V gene has CDR1 KGHDR and CDR2 SFDVKD. V was clipped by 4 bases and J by 6 bases; unmatched bases: 11. CDR3: CATSDNQQGASDGYTF. As DNA, the CDR3 is TGTGCCACCAGTGACAACCAACAGGGGGCATCGGATGGCTACACCTTC.

This rearrangement joins TRBV4-1 to TRBJ1-6; the D is unclear. Per germline, CDR1 MGHRA and CDR2 YSYEKL. The germline V and J ends were trimmed by 0 bases and 6 bases, with 9 bases remaining between them. This CDR3 has 15 amino acids. This CDR3 is CASSQETVSNSPLHF. The DNA for the CDR3 is TGCGCCAGCAGCCAAGAAACAGTTTCTAATTCACCCCTCCACTTT.

This chain joins TRBV27 and TRBJ1-6; D gene uncertain. Germline CDR1 and CDR2: MNHEY and SMNVEV (reference sequence). The CDR3 covers 15 residues. Trimming removed 3 bases at V and 6 bases at J, with 12 bases between. CDR3: CASSLMAPPNSPLHF. CDR3 DNA sequence: TGTGCCAGCAGTTTGATGGCACCGCCTAATTCACCCCTCCACTTT.

The CDR3 region has the DNA TGTGCCACCAGCTACAGTAGCGGGGCTGGGGAGACCCAGTACTTC. It translates to CATSYSSGAGETQYF. The rearrangement links TRBV15 to TRBJ2-5; 8 bases map to TRBD2. V lost 5 bases to trimming and J lost 5 bases; unmatched junction nucleotides: 10. This CDR3 region has 15 residues. CDR1 LNHNV and CDR2 YYDKDF come from the germline V gene (reference sequence).

Only a few counts were recorded for this clone. The chain joins TRBV10-3 to TRBJ2-7; 8 bases line up with TRBD1. J was trimmed by 1 base and V by 10 bases; bases with no gene match: 9. The CDR3 is made up of 14 amino acids. Germline V gene sequence: CDR1 ENHRY, CDR2 SYGVKD. CDR3 amino acids: CATAQTGGSYEQYF. The CDR3 DNA is TGTGCCACCGCTCAAACAGGGGGGTCCTACGAGCAGTACTTC.

The V call is TRBV2, the J call TRBJ2-3, with 9 bases aligning to TRBD1. The CDR3 runs to 16 residues. Germline V gene sequence: CDR1 SNHLY, CDR2 FYNNEI. V trimming: 8 bases; J trimming: 3 bases; junction bases outside the gene matches: 12. CDR3 sequence (DNA): TGTGCCAGCGAAGGTGGGACAGGGTTTGGGACAGATACGCAGTATTTT. Its translation is CASEGGTGFGTDTQYF. The complete variable domain, with remaining parts taken from reference TRBV2 and TRBJ2-3, reads EPEVTQTPSHQVTQMGQEVILRCVPISNHLYFYWYRQILGQKVEFLVSFYNNEISEKSEIFDDQFSVERPDGSNFTLKIRSTKLEDSAMYFCASEGGTGFGTDTQYFGPGTRLTVL.

This sequence joins TRBV27 and TRBJ2-2, with 10 bases lining up with TRBD1. Germline CDR1 is MNHEY and CDR2 is SMNVEV (reference sequence). V lost 5 bases, J lost 7 bases, and 4 bases stayed unmatched. The CDR3 spans 14 residues. The CDR3 coding sequence is TGTGCCAGCAGTAAAGGACAGGGGGACGGGGAGCTGTTTTTT. Its translation: CASSKGQGDGELFF.